One sample yielded the 5 T cell receptor beta chains listed below, sequenced in a study of glioma-infiltrating T cells after dendritic cell vaccination. Sequencing was performed with immunoSEQ multiplex PCR; in TCRdb, only in-frame clones are kept and a portion is missing. The sample records about 92,000 clones, approximately 84% being singletons. Sequences were derived from blood, sampled before dendritic cell vaccination. The origin of the receptors is a human donor with glioblastoma.

The sample holds a few counts of this clone. This chain uses TRBV19 with TRBJ2-1; 12 nucleotides line up with TRBD2. This CDR3 has 15 residues. CDR1 is LNHDA, CDR2 SQIVND, per germline (reference sequence). After removal of 2 bases from V and 7 bases from J, the junction contained 3 bases not matched to a gene. This CDR3 reads CASSILAGGWNEQFF. CDR3 DNA: TGTGCCAGTAGTATACTAGCGGGAGGGTGGAATGAGCAGTTCTTC.

V usage is TRBV21-1 and J usage is TRBJ2-7; no check of the table's D call, TRBD1, against the DNA was made. TRBV21-1 is labeled a pseudogene. The CDR3 spans 15 residues. CDR3: CASSEDRGLSYEQYF. The DNA of the CDR3 is TGTGCCAGCAGCGAGGACAGGGGACTATCCTACGAGCAGTACTTC.

The chain carries TRBV6-1 and TRBJ1-3; D is ambiguous. The CDR3 spans 16 residues. The germline V gene encodes CDR1 MNHNS and CDR2 SASEGT. The V end lost 2 bases, the J end lost 1 base, and 12 bases lay between the germline ends. The CDR3 is CASSEPGFLSGNTIYF. Here the CDR3 DNA reads TGTGCCAGCAGTGAACCAGGATTCCTTTCTGGAAACACCATATATTTT.

The genes are TRBV5-1 and TRBJ2-1; 7 bases match TRBD2. The length of the CDR3 is 14 residues. V dropped 0 bases and J dropped 8; count of bases not matched to a gene: 5. In germline, CDR1 is SGHRS, CDR2 YFSETQ. The CDR3 loop is CASSLEGGLHEQFF. The CDR3 DNA sequence: TGCGCCAGCAGCTTGGAGGGAGGGCTCCATGAGCAGTTCTTC. Full variable domain (outside the CDR3, taken from reference TRBV5-1 and TRBJ2-1): KAGVTQTPRYLIKTRGQQVTLSCSPISGHRSVSWYQQTPGQGLQFLFEYFSETQRNKGNFPGRFSGRQFSNSRSEMNVSTLELGDSALYLCASSLEGGLHEQFFGPGTRLTVL.

This clone was seen once. The chain joins TRBV6-6 to TRBJ2-1; weak D call: TRBD1 (5 bases). Germline CDR1 reads MNHNY; CDR2 reads SVGAGI (reference sequence). CDR3 size: 13 residues. The ends were cut back, 0 bases at V and 15 bases at J, with 15 bases in the middle. CDR3 sequence (DNA): TGTGCCAGCAGTTACTCTCCGGACAACATGGGGTTCTTC. Its protein is CASSYSPDNMGFF.